This T cell receptor (beta chain) emerged from a study of T cell repertoires in cytomegalovirus infection. One entry per CDR3 protein, called by TCRdb with MiXCR from the reads. Of roughly 730,000 distinct CDR3 sequences listed, roughly 33% were seen once; the top ten hold about 20%. Note on this clonotype: Its antigen is as yet unknown.

Germline loops: CDR1 LNHNV, CDR2 YYDKDF (reference sequence). Trimming shortened V by 0 bases and J by 8 bases, and 14 bases separated the two germline ends. This CDR3 contains 15 residues. Whole-study results and caveats: The response measured ex vivo was dominated by TCR beta clonotypes (HLA-C-restricted and CMV-specific).

The specimen was cultured PBMCs, collected from culture after CMV antigen stimulation. This chain uses TRBV15 with TRBJ2-1, with D tentatively TRBD2 (7 bases). This TCR was sampled from a human donor in good health (CMV status not recorded). Some clones in this sample may be carry-over from other donors' samples. The CDR3: CATSRDLGGGDEQFF. CDR3 nucleotide sequence: TGTGCCACCAGCAGAGATCTGGGAGGGGGGGATGAGCAGTTCTTC.